This section outlines one TCR beta chain sequence together with its context. The antigen is not known. Germline-derived CDR1 and CDR2 are LGHNA and YSLEER. Germline trimming cut 4 bases from V and 5 bases from J; bases unmatched to any gene: 12. CDR3 length equals 17 residues. The data derive from a study of blood T cells in healthy people across ages. Regarding the study as a whole: Across the age range, TCR beta diversity per million T cells fell in a roughly linear way. CMV status of donors was not determined, possibly confounding expanded clonotype changes. Strong correlation was found linking TCR beta diversity to naive T cell percentage.

Each sample had at least 6.5 million PBMCs isolated. Primers used in a second PCR of about 6 to 11 cycles were a sample-barcoded 5' primer and a J-beta primer mix. One entry per CDR3 protein results from TCRdb running MiXCR on the 5' RACE reads. The table records about 1.8 million distinct CDR3 sequences, about 50% of them present only once. This TCR came from a woman between 40 and 55 years old in good health. Specimen: blood. The chain joins TRBV4-3 to TRBJ2-3, with 10 positions matching TRBD2. The CDR3 bases are TGCGCCAGCAGCCCGAGAGGAAGCGGGGGGGCCGGAGATACGCAGTATTTT. Protein: CASSPRGSGGAGDTQYF.